These 20 T cell receptor beta chains came from one sample sequenced in a study of shared clonotypes between healthy human individuals (dated by TCRdb to 2018 to 2020). For the CD8 naive samples, CD45RO-negative cells were positively selected for CCR7, yielding a CD45RA+CCR7+ population from which TemRA cells were excluded. Libraries were prepared through the immunoSEQ multiplex PCR assay. TCRdb took over this immuneACCESS table, retaining in-frame rearrangements with V and J assigned. Such tables are incomplete; in checked studies, under half of the missing clones stem from an unresolved V gene, and the remainder is unexplained. Here the sample has about 750,000 clones; 85% to 95% occur a single time. The top ten clones comprise around 24% of the sample. Sequencing was performed on naive CD8+ T cells sorted from blood. The sample's cell subset or site label is to be understood as: CD45RA+CCR7+. The origin of the receptors is a man younger than 45 in good health.

CDR3 sequence: CASSFGQHQETQYF. The CDR3 nucleotides read TGTGCCAGCAGTTTCGGGCAACACCAAGAGACCCAGTACTTC. This chain uses TRBV27 with TRBJ2-5, with D unresolved. Trimming stripped 3 bases from V and 0 bases from J, with 8 bases between. This CDR3 region has 14 residues. Germline V lookup: CDR1 MNHEY, CDR2 SMNVEV (reference sequence).

In the case of this clone: Other DNA sequences in this sample translate to the same CDR3. The J gene is TRBJ2-3, the V gene TRBV28; TRBD1 matches 8 bases. In germline, CDR1 is MDHEN, CDR2 SYDVKM. Trimming at V came to 2 bases and at J to 4 bases, leaving 2 bases not matched to a gene. The CDR3 covers 14 residues. The CDR3 reads CASSLQGAADTQYF. The DNA of the CDR3 is TGTGCCAGCAGTTTACAGGGGGCAGCAGATACGCAGTATTTT.

Written as DNA, the CDR3 is TGTGCCAGCAGCTTAAGGCTCACAGTCCGTCGAGAAAAACTGTTTTTT. Translated: CASSLRLTVRREKLFF. This chain connects TRBV7-9 to TRBJ1-4; D unresolved. CDR3 length: 16 amino acids. The V gene lost 2 bases and the J gene lost 8 bases, with 18 bases spanning the gap. Germline CDR1 SEHNR, CDR2 FQNEAQ (reference sequence).

V and J are TRBV7-9 and TRBJ2-7, with 7 bases aligning to TRBD2. Trimming at V came to 5 bases and at J to 2 bases, leaving 9 bases not matched to a gene. This CDR3 has 15 residues. The germline V gene has CDR1 SEHNR and CDR2 FQNEAQ (reference sequence). The CDR3 nucleotides are TGTGCCAGCAGCGGGGGGGTACGTATACCCTACGAGCAGTACTTC. This gives the protein CASSGGVRIPYEQYF.

The chain carries TRBV7-6 and TRBJ1-1; D gene uncertain. CDR3 size: 14 residues. Per germline, CDR1 SGHVS and CDR2 FNYEAQ. V was pared by 4 bases and J by 3 bases, with 12 bases between. CDR3: CASSSYEKHTEAFF. The DNA for the CDR3 is TGTGCCAGCAGCTCATACGAAAAGCACACTGAAGCTTTCTTT.

This chain uses TRBV7-6 with TRBJ1-1; TRBD1 aligns across 9 bases. There are 15 residues in the CDR3. CDR1 and CDR2 from the germline V gene are SGHVS and FNYEAQ. The J segment lost 4 bases and the V segment lost 4 bases, leaving 7 bases of the junction unmatched. The CDR3 DNA reads TGTGCCAGCAGCTCGAAGGACAGGGGCTCCACTGAAGCTTTCTTT. Translation: CASSSKDRGSTEAFF.

This chain links TRBV27 with TRBJ2-7; D call uncertain. CDR1 and CDR2 (germline): MNHEY, SMNVEV (reference sequence). CDR3 length equals 14 residues. Trimming removed 2 bases at V and 5 bases at J, with 13 bases between. The CDR3 is CASSLVDQANEQYF. In DNA, the CDR3 is TGTGCCAGCAGTTTAGTGGACCAAGCTAACGAGCAGTACTTC.

The chain couples TRBV18 to TRBJ2-1; 7 bases map to TRBD1. The CDR3 loop spans 15 amino acids. V was pared by 5 bases and J by 2 bases, with 6 bases of the junction left unmatched. CDR1 is KGHSH and CDR2 is LQKENI in the germline V gene. CDR3 amino acids: CASSEDRDPYNEQFF. In DNA form, the CDR3 reads TGTGCCAGCTCAGAAGACAGGGACCCCTACAATGAGCAGTTCTTC.

The chain links TRBV28 to TRBJ2-7; 14 bases are shared with TRBD2. V shed 5 bases and J 3 bases; nucleotides not matched to a gene: 9. CDR1 is MDHEN, CDR2 SYDVKM, per germline. The length of the CDR3 is 17 residues. Here the CDR3 reads CASSPGLAGVDNYEQYF. Written as DNA, the CDR3 is TGTGCCAGCAGTCCGGGACTAGCGGGAGTAGATAACTACGAGCAGTACTTC. The full variable domain, in which reference TRBV28 and TRBJ2-7 provide the parts outside the CDR3, is DVKVTQSSRYLVKRTGEKVFLECVQDMDHENMFWYRQDPGLGLRLIYFSYDVKMKEKGDIPEGYSVSREKKERFSLILESASTNQTSMYLCASSPGLAGVDNYEQYFGPGTRLTVT.

The chain is built from TRBV14 and TRBJ1-2; D not resolved. The CDR3 length is 15 residues. Germline V lookup: CDR1 SGHDN, CDR2 FVKESK. V was cut by 4 bases and J by 0 bases, with 12 bases left in between. Here the CDR3 DNA reads TGTGCCAGCAGCCCCGTGCGCAGACCTAACTATGGCTACACCTTC. Translation gives CASSPVRRPNYGYTF.

The genes are TRBV18 and TRBJ2-1; 9 positions agree with TRBD2. Germline CDR1 reads KGHSH; CDR2 reads LQKENI. The CDR3 is 21 amino acids. Losses at the gene ends were 0 bases for V and 6 bases for J; bases not matched to a gene: 21. The DNA for the CDR3 is TGTGCCAGCTCACCACCCGCCGGGTCGGCTAGCGGGAAGTCTCGAGTCAATGAGCAGTTCTTC. Translation: CASSPPAGSASGKSRVNEQFF.

This chain links TRBV27 with TRBJ2-1; no definite D call. Trimming took off 4 bases at V and 4 bases at J, with 8 bases between the two ends. This CDR3 is 13 amino acids long. The germline V gene encodes CDR1 MNHEY and CDR2 SMNVEV (reference sequence). In DNA, the CDR3 is TGTGCCAGCAGTTCGTTACGATACAATGAGCAGTTCTTC. This translates into CASSSLRYNEQFF.

The rearrangement joins TRBV19 to TRBJ2-1; TRBD2 aligns across 8 bases. The CDR3 consists of 15 residues. Per the germline V gene, CDR1 is LNHDA and CDR2 is SQIVND (reference sequence). With 6 bases clipped from V and 0 bases from J, the junction kept 4 bases outside the gene matches. The CDR3 spells CASRVSGSSYNEQFF. In nucleotides, the CDR3 is TGTGCCAGTAGGGTCAGCGGGAGCTCCTACAATGAGCAGTTCTTC.

This chain's CDR3 is CASSDARGNIQYF. CDR3 nucleotides: TGCGCCAGCAGCGACGCTAGGGGGAACATTCAGTACTTC. V is TRBV4-1 and J is TRBJ2-4; perhaps TRBD1 as D (6 bases). The CDR3 covers 13 residues. Germline V gene sequence: CDR1 MGHRA, CDR2 YSYEKL. The V end lost 5 bases, the J end lost 7 bases, and 12 bases lay between the germline ends.

The chain recombines TRBV7-9 with TRBJ2-5; possible D gene TRBD1, 5 bases. The V and J ends lost 2 bases and 5 bases respectively, with 21 bases between them. Germline lookup yields CDR1 SEHNR and CDR2 FQNEAQ (reference sequence). This CDR3 is built from 17 residues. The CDR3 sequence is CASSLWGTLVDPETQYF. Written as DNA, the CDR3 is TGTGCCAGCAGCTTATGGGGCACTTTGGTTGATCCTGAGACCCAGTACTTC.

The gene calls are TRBV19 and TRBJ1-2; 9 positions agree with TRBD1. Germline V lookup: CDR1 LNHDA, CDR2 SQIVND (reference sequence). CDR3 length: 13 amino acids. Trimming cost V 5 bases and J 10 bases; bases outside gene matches: 8. DNA of the CDR3: TGTGCCAGTAGTGCTCGGGACAGGGACTACTACACCTTC. The encoded protein is CASSARDRDYYTF.

This chain connects TRBV5-1 to TRBJ2-1, with TRBD1 matching over 9 bases. V lost 2 bases, J lost 5 bases, and 5 bases stayed unmatched. The CDR3 totals 15 residues. Germline V lookup: CDR1 SGHRS, CDR2 YFSETQ. The CDR3 loop reads CASSLPGQGHNEQFF. The CDR3 DNA sequence: TGCGCCAGCAGCTTACCTGGACAGGGGCACAATGAGCAGTTCTTC.

This chain links TRBV27 with TRBJ2-2; TRBD1 matches 7 bases. This CDR3 region has 16 residues. The V segment lost 5 bases and the J segment 6 bases; nucleotides outside the gene matches: 12. The germline V gene has CDR1 MNHEY and CDR2 SMNVEV (reference sequence). The CDR3 is CASSPDRVPFAGELFF. CDR3 nucleotides: TGTGCCAGCAGTCCCGACAGGGTCCCATTCGCCGGGGAGCTGTTTTTT.

Regarding this clone: One end of the junction varies from germline; a read error may be responsible. The CDR3 sequence is CASSETRAATERYF. Here the CDR3 DNA reads TGCGCCAGCAGTGAGACCCGAGCCGCGACCGAGCGGTACTTC. V usage is TRBV10-1 and J usage is TRBJ2-7, with unresolved D. Germline V gene data show CDR1 as WNHNN and CDR2 as SYGVQD (reference sequence). The CDR3 runs 14 residues.

The chain carries TRBV2 and TRBJ2-7; the D gene is possibly TRBD1 (6 bases). CDR3 size: 14 residues. Trimming shortened V by 2 bases and J by 2 bases, and 10 bases separated the two germline ends. The germline CDR1 and CDR2 sequences are SNHLY and FYNNEI. The CDR3 bases are TGTGCCAGCAGTGAACTGGGGGCTACCTACGAGCAGTACTTC. It translates to CASSELGATYEQYF.